This TCR beta chain is from a study of early T cells in non-severe SARS-CoV-2 infection (TCRdb year 2021). About the study as a whole: Bulk RNA from unsorted whole blood was used for TCR sequencing, so alpha and beta chains could not be paired.

Broad study findings and their caveats: VDJdb matching was skewed toward anti-spike CD8 responses and likely underestimated virus-specific expansions, missing private and CD4 specificities.

Worth noting for this clonotype: The antigen this receptor binds is unknown. Base qualities are missing; no much larger clone stands one base away.

Library preparation used 5' RACE. Sequenced on a NextSeq 500. To correct for sequencing error and PCR bias, the TCR library protocol tagged individual cDNA molecules with unique molecular identifiers. Sequencing covered both TCR alpha and beta chains, and within each sample the abundances of alpha and beta sequences were tightly co-correlated. The original pipeline was this. Decombinator V4 was used to annotate TCR sequences for V gene, J gene and CDR3. Expanded TCRs were defined as changing significantly between any two time points under a Poisson model with p below 0.0001. TCR abundances were normalised to the total number of TCRs sequenced in each sample and reported as counts per million. TRAV1-2 paired with TRAJ12, TRAJ20 or TRAJ33 defined MAIT TCRs, while TRAV10 paired with TRAJ18 defined iNKT TCRs. VDJdb, accessed 1 November 2021, was searched for CMV, EBV and SARS-CoV-2 annotated TCRs, excluding TCRs annotated for multiple antigens. The public sequencing data were trimmed at Q25 with fastp and processed into clonotypes with MiXCR by TCRdb, which kept only in-frame beta chains. Every CDR3 protein is listed once, alongside the most common genes and DNA of its rows. The V and J calls follow TCRdb's processing rather than the paper's. Here the sample has around 72,000 distinct CDR3 sequences; 10% occur a single time. Clones ranked in the top ten supply about 8.3% of the sample.

Set within a cohort of healthcare workers in London, UK, this nested case-control study involved weekly PCR testing of nasopharyngeal swabs along with blood sampling. Healthcare workers were recruited during the week of the UK lockdown, between 23 and 31 March 2020, and followed weekly for up to 16 weeks. The cysteine opens and the phenylalanine closes a CDR3 of 16 amino acids. Of the read, only the CDR3 DNA is kept; its 48 bases are in frame from base 1. The germline V gene encodes CDR1 SGHVS and CDR2 FQNEAQ. V loses 7 bases at its end and J loses 4 bases; junction bases beyond the gene matches: 7.

This sequence was found in an adult who was a healthcare worker with PCR-confirmed SARS-CoV-2 infection or an uninfected control (not recorded which). The specimen comprised whole blood, sampled at baseline. The sequence is built from TRBV7-8 and TRBJ2-3; 14 junctional bases match TRBD2. The CDR3 region has the sequence CASTGLAGGVADTQYF. The DNA sequence is as follows: TGTGCCAGCACCGGACTAGCGGGGGGAGTGGCAGATACGCAGTATTTT.